This T cell receptor beta chain was observed in a study of shared clonotypes between healthy human individuals. Sequenced by immunoSEQ multiplex PCR; TCRdb stores in-frame clones only, minus some. The sample has around 750,000 clones; approximately 79% are singletons. The V gene's germline CDR1 is MRHNA and CDR2 SNTAGT. CDR3 size: 14 residues. The V gene end was trimmed by 3 bases and the J gene end by 5 bases; junction bases not matched to a gene: 4. Study-wide results and limits: Around 5.3% of naive CD4 clonotypes were shared across several donors.

This clone came up once. Its antigen is undetermined. This clonotype originated in a woman in her twenties or thirties in good health. The rearrangement links TRBV6-4 to TRBJ1-5; 7 bases align to TRBD1. The sample was memory CD4+ T cells sorted from blood. The subset denotes: CD45RA-negative fraction. This CDR3 is CASSEQGGDQPQHF. CDR3 coding DNA: TGTGCCAGCAGTGAGCAGGGGGGAGATCAGCCCCAGCATTTT.